This T cell receptor (beta chain) was documented in a study of blood T cells in healthy people across ages. Regarding this clonotype: Antigen: not known.

The draw of peripheral blood yielded around 10 milliliters from each donor. Study-wide results and limits: Expanded clonotype shifts may have been confounded, as the donors had an unknown CMV status. Older age went with lower TCR beta diversity per million T cells, in a roughly linear way. The study regarded diversity estimates from one million T cells as underestimates.

A second PCR of about 7 to 11 cycles used a sample-barcoded 5' primer and a J-beta primer mix. TCRdb analysed the 5' RACE reads with MiXCR anew, one entry per CDR3 protein. The sample has about 1 million distinct CDR3 sequences, 35% to 50% seen once. The CDR3 consists of 12 residues. V lost 5 bases to trimming and J lost 7 bases, with 11 bases between them. The sequence was obtained from a woman aged 55-70 years in good health. Sequences were obtained from blood. V usage is TRBV12-3 or TRBV12-4 and J usage is TRBJ2-5, with D possibly being TRBD1 or TRBD2 (5 bases each). CDR3 in amino acids: CASSPGTPTQYF. For the CDR3, the DNA is TGTGCCAGCAGTCCCGGGACGCCGACCCAGTACTTC.